This T cell receptor (beta chain) was documented in a study of T cells in Graves' hyperthyroidism and ophthalmopathy. Looking at the study overall: Peripheral blood specimens were obtained at initial diagnosis, prior to any treatment. Study-wide results and limits: The blood repertoire included most of the expanded thyroid clonotypes above 0.001.

Patients aged 18 to 65 with hyperthyroidism were newly diagnosed, with duration under 2 months. The CDR3 is 14 amino acids. Germline V CDR1 and CDR2: SGHAT, FQNNGV. The source material, RNA transcripts, was used to amplify TCR beta CDR3 regions. Carried out on the TCR CDR3, a first-round RT-PCR used the HTBI primer set. In TCRdb, the multiplex PCR reads were re-called with MiXCR into one record per CDR3 protein. The table lists roughly 420,000 distinct CDR3 sequences, about 13% of them singletons, with approximately 5.3% in the top ten. This clonotype was picked up a small number of times. As yet, its antigen is unknown. At one boundary the junction diverges from the germline segment, which might be a read error.

The V and J genes are TRBV11-2 and TRBJ2-3; weak D call: TRBD1 (5 bases). The clonotype was recovered from a woman aged 18-29 years with Graves' hyperthyroidism. Sequencing was carried out using blood. The CDR3 loop is CANSLGHLTDTQYF. CDR3 DNA sequence: TGTGCCAACAGCTTAGGACACCTCACAGATACGCAGTATTTT.